The clone carrying this T cell receptor (beta chain) was recorded a few times. The data were obtained in a study of tumor-infiltrating lymphocytes in oesophageal squamous cell carcinoma. This CDR3 spans 16 amino acids. Germline V gene sequence: CDR1 SGHTA, CDR2 FQGTGA. Losses at the gene ends were 1 base for V and 8 bases for J; bases not matched to a gene: 9. TCRdb itself ran the PCR reads through MiXCR, one entry per CDR3 protein. This sample has over 10,000 distinct CDR3 sequences; roughly 50% occur once, and the top ten carry about 30%. The receptor was derived from a female donor with esophageal squamous cell carcinoma. This chain connects TRBV7-3 to TRBJ2-1; 9 positions match TRBD1. Source material: esophageal tumor tissue. The CDR3 protein is CASSLNLDRGSDEQFF. In nucleotides, the CDR3 is TGTGCCAGCAGCTTAAATCTGGACAGGGGCTCCGATGAGCAGTTCTTC.